One TCR beta chain is described in this entry. No antigen is known for it. The sample belongs to a study of siplizumab effects on memory and regulatory T cells. Overall study results and limits: The study found naive T cells seemingly more diverse than memory cells and seemingly major alloresponse contributors. The average Treg-derived proportion among mappable alloreactive CD4+ clones was 68.8% with siplizumab versus 25% to 30% in controls.

Measured with immunoSEQ multiplex PCR; TCRdb has only the in-frame clones, and not every one. The profile covers fewer than 120,000 clones, with just under 95% appearing a single time and 1.3% taken by the ten largest. Germline CDR1 SGHDT, CDR2 YYEEEE. Trimming took off 0 bases at V and 3 bases at J, with 3 bases between the two ends. The CDR3 is 13 amino acids. The rearrangement links TRBV5-6 to TRBJ1-4; no definite D call. Sample: CD4+ T cells sorted from blood. The receptor was derived from a human donor in good health. The CDR3 sequence: CASSLGPNEKLFF. CDR3 in DNA: TGTGCCAGCAGCTTGGGACCTAATGAAAAACTGTTTTTT.